A selection of T cell receptor beta chains follows, all from one sample in a study of OX40 agonist ivuxolimab in advanced cancers. Using immunoSEQ multiplex PCR, the repertoire was profiled, and TCRdb retains in-frame clones only, with some absent. This table has 30,000 to 40,000 clones, roughly 80% appearing once. Sequenced material: CD4+ or CD8+ T cells sorted from blood, taken in a trial of the OX40 agonist ivuxolimab. These receptors were taken from an adult with an advanced solid tumor such as melanoma, head and neck, liver or kidney cancer. CDR3s include the opening cysteine and the closing phenylalanine or tryptophan. The order of the fields is D gene, clone size, J gene, V gene, CDR3 protein, CDR3 DNA. A D gene is named only where the DNA matches it firmly. Clone size is stated in some rows and not others, as once, few, many or a class when expanded.

NA	NA	TRBJ1-2	TRBV18	CASSPTGLAGYTF	TGTGCCAGCTCACCTACGGGGCTCGCTGGCTACACCTTC
NA	NA	TRBJ2-3	TRBV11-3	CASSLDHGGRDTQYF	TGTGCCAGCAGCTTAGATCATGGGGGGCGAGATACGCAGTATTTT
NA	NA	TRBJ1-4	TRBV18	CASSPPSRANEKLFF	TGTGCCAGCTCACCACCTTCCAGGGCCAATGAAAAACTGTTTTTT
TRBD2	NA	TRBJ2-1	TRBV5-5	CASSPGLAGAEGQFF	TGTGCCAGCAGCCCGGGACTAGCGGGAGCGGAGGGGCAGTTCTTC
NA	NA	TRBJ1-6	TRBV6-5	CASSPGVYSPLHF	TGTGCCAGCAGTCCAGGGGTGTATTCACCCCTCCACTTT
NA	NA	TRBJ2-7	TRBV30	CAWSEGGIQEQYF	TGTGCCTGGAGTGAGGGGGGGATTCAAGAGCAGTACTTC
NA	NA	TRBJ1-6	TRBV4-1	CASSQGQSNSPLHF	TGCGCCAGCAGCCAAGGACAGTCAAATTCACCCCTCCACTTT
TRBD1	NA	TRBJ1-2	TRBV19	CASTQPGQKLYGYTF	TGTGCCAGTACTCAACCGGGACAGAAACTCTATGGCTACACCTTC
NA	NA	TRBJ1-3	TRBV10-3	CAISEAWRPSGNTIYF	TGTGCCATCAGTGAGGCTTGGAGGCCCTCTGGAAACACCATATATTTT
TRBD2	NA	TRBJ2-2	TRBV19	CASSTPGLAGGERDTGELFF	TGTGCCAGTAGCACCCCCGGACTAGCGGGAGGGGAAAGGGACACCGGGGAGCTGTTTTTT
NA	few	TRBJ1-3	TRBV19	CASSTQAGPGNTIYF	TGTGCCAGTAGTACCCAAGCGGGACCCGGAAACACCATATATTTT
NA	NA	TRBJ2-7	TRBV10-3	CAISKTDFSYEQYF	TGTGCCATCAGTAAAACGGACTTCTCCTACGAGCAGTACTTC
TRBD2	NA	TRBJ2-1	TRBV28	CASSRRPGLAGVGVPNEQFF	TGTGCCAGCAGTCGTCGACCGGGACTAGCGGGAGTTGGGGTCCCAAATGAGCAGTTCTTC
TRBD1	few	TRBJ1-2	TRBV5-1	CASSIGGINGYTF	TGCGCCAGCAGTATAGGGGGCATTAATGGCTACACCTTC
NA	once	TRBJ1-2	TRBV30	CASQGVGGRYGYTF	TGTGCCTCCCAAGGTGTGGGGGGCAGATATGGCTACACCTTC
TRBD2	NA	TRBJ2-1	TRBV12-5	CASGFFTSGVHNEQFF	TGTGCTAGTGGTTTTTTTACTAGCGGGGTCCACAATGAGCAGTTCTTC
NA	NA	TRBJ1-2	TRBV19	CASSIGGTNYGYTF	TGTGCCAGTAGTATAGGGGGAACGAACTATGGCTACACCTTC
NA	few	TRBJ2-3	TRBV19	CASSIRGSGDTQYF	TGTGCCAGTAGTATACGGGGTTCAGGGGATACGCAGTATTTT
TRBD1	NA	TRBJ1-1	TRBV6-5	CASSGTGQGYEAFF	TGTGCCAGCAGTGGCACCGGACAGGGGTACGAGGCTTTCTTT
TRBD1	NA	TRBJ2-1	TRBV4-1	CASSQGTGIRFHEQFF	TGCGCCAGCAGCCAGGGGACAGGGATCCGGTTCCATGAGCAGTTCTTC
TRBD1	NA	TRBJ1-5	TRBV6-5	CASSRTGSNQPQHF	TGTGCCAGCAGTCGGACAGGGAGCAATCAGCCCCAGCATTTT
NA	NA	TRBJ2-3	TRBV5-1	CASSLIRSSTDTQYF	TGCGCCAGCAGCCTGATTAGGTCTAGCACAGATACGCAGTATTTT
NA	NA	TRBJ1-2	TRBV2	CASRGTKLESGYTF	TGTGCCAGCAGAGGGACAAAGCTAGAGAGTGGCTACACCTTC
NA	NA	TRBJ2-1	TRBV5-1	CASSRTAGSSYNEQFF	TGCGCCAGCAGCCGAACGGCCGGGAGCTCCTACAATGAGCAGTTCTTC
NA	NA	TRBJ1-4	TRBV28	CASSPRSGNEKLFF	TGTGCCAGCAGTCCTCGGTCCGGAAATGAAAAACTGTTTTTT
TRBD2	NA	TRBJ2-7	TRBV12-5	CASAIAGDYEQYF	TGTGCTAGTGCCATAGCGGGGGACTACGAGCAGTACTTC
TRBD1	NA	TRBJ1-6	TRBV19	CASSILGTAAVNNSPLHF	TGTGCCAGTTCTATACTCGGGACAGCCGCCGTTAATAATTCACCCCTCCACTTT
TRBD2	once	TRBJ2-3	TRBV7-6	CASSPTELAGLWGDTQYF	TGTGCCAGCAGCCCTACAGAGCTAGCGGGTCTATGGGGAGATACGCAGTATTTT
NA	once	TRBJ2-3	TRBV19	CASSTPLSTDTQYF	TGTGCCAGTAGTACCCCCTTGAGCACAGATACGCAGTATTTT
TRBD1	NA	TRBJ2-3	TRBV5-1	CASSPASGTGELDTQYF	TGCGCCAGCAGCCCTGCCTCCGGGACAGGGGAACTAGATACGCAGTATTTT
TRBD1	NA	TRBJ1-1	TRBV6-5	CASRIQGIDTEAFF	TGTGCCAGCAGGATACAGGGGATTGACACTGAAGCTTTCTTT
TRBD2	NA	TRBJ2-7	TRBV7-6	CASSLGTSGGASHEQYF	TGTGCCAGCAGCCTCGGGACTAGCGGGGGGGCTTCTCACGAGCAGTACTTC
NA	NA	TRBJ2-3	TRBV10-3	CAISESTGNTQYF	TGTGCCATCAGTGAGTCAACAGGTAATACGCAGTATTTT
TRBD2	NA	TRBJ2-1	TRBV6-1	CASKASGGSYNEQFF	TGTGCCAGCAAGGCTAGCGGGGGTTCCTACAATGAGCAGTTCTTC
TRBD2	NA	TRBJ2-4	TRBV6-6	CASNGAGGKNIQYF	TGTGCCAGCAACGGAGCGGGGGGCAAAAACATTCAGTACTTC
TRBD2	NA	TRBJ2-5	TRBV5-5	CASSSFWTSGEETQYF	TGTGCCAGCAGCTCCTTTTGGACTAGCGGGGAAGAGACCCAGTACTTC
TRBD1	NA	TRBJ1-2	TRBV5-1	CASSYITAGTDLNYGYTF	TGCGCCAGCAGCTATATCACCGCCGGGACAGACCTTAACTATGGCTACACCTTC